This TCR beta chain was sequenced during a study of TIL therapy for anti-PD-1-resistant metastatic lung cancer. As for the study in general: Most patients had lung adenocarcinoma.

The immunoSEQ assay was v3. The assay was immunoSEQ multiplex PCR, and TCRdb's table has in-frame clones only and misses some. The sample yields fewer than 15,000 clones, around 66% seen once. V was shortened by 1 base and J by 11 bases, with 11 bases between the two germline ends. This CDR3 region has 12 residues. Germline V lookup: CDR1 SGHAT, CDR2 FQNNGV. Overall study findings and caveats: Treatment-naive, never-smoker and oncogene-addicted patients were overrepresented in this highly selected cohort. Many TIL product clones were absent from baseline tumor, suggesting clonal contraction.

Concerning this clone: Antigen unknown.

Sample time point: pre-treatment sample, taken before nivolumab and TIL therapy. Tumor tissue came from excised metastases, mostly pleural nodules or supraclavicular lymph nodes. The clonotype comes from a woman between 25 and 85 years old with non-small cell lung cancer. Sequences were derived from tumor tissue, sampled at baseline. The genes are TRBV11-2 and TRBJ1-1; D possibly corresponds to TRBD1 (5 bases). CDR3 sequence: CASSLGEGTAFF. The CDR3 DNA follows: TGTGCCAGCAGCTTAGGAGAAGGGACCGCTTTCTTT. The full variable domain, rest sourced from reference TRBV11-2 and TRBJ1-1, is EAGVAQSPRYKIIEKRQSVAFWCNPISGHATLYWYQQILGQGPKLLIQFQNNGVVDDSQLPKDRFSAERLKGVDSTLKIQPAKLEDSAVYLCASSLGEGTAFFGQGTRLTVV.